This TCR beta chain was obtained from a study of blood T cell repertoires in COVID-19. TCRdb keeps only in-frame clones here, not all; method: immunoSEQ multiplex PCR. The table shows fewer than 250,000 clones, with 88% occurring only once. This TCR came from a woman in her sixties with acute or convalescent COVID-19. The sample comprised peripheral blood.

CDR3 residues: CASSQDRTTSYGYTF. DNA of the CDR3: TGTGCCAGCAGCCAAGACCGTACGACATCCTATGGCTACACCTTC. The chain links TRBV3-1 (or the pseudogene TRBV3-2) to TRBJ1-2; no firm D call. Germline lookup yields CDR1 LGHDT and CDR2 YNNKEL (reference sequence). The V end lost 0 bases, the J end lost 4 bases, and 12 bases lay between the germline ends. This CDR3 has 15 residues.